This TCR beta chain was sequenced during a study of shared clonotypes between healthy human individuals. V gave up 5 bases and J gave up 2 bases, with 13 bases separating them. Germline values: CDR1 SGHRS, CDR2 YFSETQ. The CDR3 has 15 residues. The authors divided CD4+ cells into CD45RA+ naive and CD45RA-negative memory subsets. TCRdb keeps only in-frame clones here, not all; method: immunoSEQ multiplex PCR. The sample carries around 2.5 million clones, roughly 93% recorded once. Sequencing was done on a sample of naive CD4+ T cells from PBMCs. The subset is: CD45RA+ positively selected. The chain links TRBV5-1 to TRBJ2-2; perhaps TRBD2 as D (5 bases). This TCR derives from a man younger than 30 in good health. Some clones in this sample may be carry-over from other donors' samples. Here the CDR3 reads CASRGGSTNTGELFF. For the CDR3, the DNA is TGCGCCAGCAGAGGCGGGTCAACTAACACCGGGGAGCTGTTTTTT.